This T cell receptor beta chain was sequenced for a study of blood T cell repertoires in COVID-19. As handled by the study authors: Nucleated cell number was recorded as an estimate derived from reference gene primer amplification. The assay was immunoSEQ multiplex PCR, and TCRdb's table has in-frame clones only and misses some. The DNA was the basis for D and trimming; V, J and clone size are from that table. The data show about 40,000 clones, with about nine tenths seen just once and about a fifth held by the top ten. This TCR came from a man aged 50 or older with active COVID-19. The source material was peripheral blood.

The CDR3 bases are TGTGCCAGCTCAGGAGAGGGTGTCGAGCAGTACTTC. It yields the protein CASSGEGVEQYF. This chain connects TRBV18 to TRBJ2-7; weak D call: TRBD2 (5 bases). This CDR3 has 12 amino acids. Germline V gene data show CDR1 as KGHSH and CDR2 as LQKENI. Trimming took 5 bases from V and 6 from J, leaving 11 bases between them.